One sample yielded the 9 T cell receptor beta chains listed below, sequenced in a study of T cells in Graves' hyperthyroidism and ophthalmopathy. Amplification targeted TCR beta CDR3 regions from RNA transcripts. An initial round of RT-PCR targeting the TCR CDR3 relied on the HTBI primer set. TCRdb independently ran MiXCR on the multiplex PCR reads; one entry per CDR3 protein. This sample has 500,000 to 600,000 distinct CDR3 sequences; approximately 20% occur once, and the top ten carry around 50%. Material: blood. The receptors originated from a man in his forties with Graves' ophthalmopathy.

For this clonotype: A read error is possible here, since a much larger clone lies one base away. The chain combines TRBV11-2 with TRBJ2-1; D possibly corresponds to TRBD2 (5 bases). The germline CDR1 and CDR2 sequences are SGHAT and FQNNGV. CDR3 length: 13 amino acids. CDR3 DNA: TGTGCCTGCAGCTTAGCGCCAAAGAATGAGCAGTTCTTC. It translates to CACSLAPKNEQFF.

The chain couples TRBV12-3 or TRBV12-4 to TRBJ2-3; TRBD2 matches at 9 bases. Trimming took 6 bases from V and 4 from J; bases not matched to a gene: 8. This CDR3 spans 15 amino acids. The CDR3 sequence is CASRLTSGESDTQYF. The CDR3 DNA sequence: TGTGCCAGCAGACTGACTAGCGGTGAATCAGATACGCAGTATTTT.

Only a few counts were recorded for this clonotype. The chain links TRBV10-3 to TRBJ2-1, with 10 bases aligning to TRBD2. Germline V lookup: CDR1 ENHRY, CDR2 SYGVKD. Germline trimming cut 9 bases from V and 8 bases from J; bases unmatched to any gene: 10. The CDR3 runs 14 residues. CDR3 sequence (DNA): TGTGCCATAGAAGCGGGAGGGCCGGAGGATGAGCAGTTCTTC. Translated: CAIEAGGPEDEQFF.

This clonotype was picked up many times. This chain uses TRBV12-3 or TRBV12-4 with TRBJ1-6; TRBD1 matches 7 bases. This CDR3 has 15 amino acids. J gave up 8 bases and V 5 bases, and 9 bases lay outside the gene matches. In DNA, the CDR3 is TGTGCCAGCAGTATCAGGGGGTGGACGGATTCACCCCTCCACTTT. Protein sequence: CASSIRGWTDSPLHF.

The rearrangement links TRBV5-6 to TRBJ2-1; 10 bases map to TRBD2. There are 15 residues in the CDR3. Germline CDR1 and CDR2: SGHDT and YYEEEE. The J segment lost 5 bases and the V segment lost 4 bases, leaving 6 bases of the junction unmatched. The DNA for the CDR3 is TGTGCCAGCAGCCGAGCGGGAGGGCCCCACAATGAGCAGTTCTTC. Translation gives CASSRAGGPHNEQFF.

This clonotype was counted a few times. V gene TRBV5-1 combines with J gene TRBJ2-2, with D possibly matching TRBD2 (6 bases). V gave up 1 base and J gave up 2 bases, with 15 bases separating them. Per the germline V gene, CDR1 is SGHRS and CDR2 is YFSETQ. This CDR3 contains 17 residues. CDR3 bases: TGCGCCAGCAGCTTGACCATTCGCGGGGTAAACACCGGGGAGCTGTTTTTT. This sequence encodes CASSLTIRGVNTGELFF.

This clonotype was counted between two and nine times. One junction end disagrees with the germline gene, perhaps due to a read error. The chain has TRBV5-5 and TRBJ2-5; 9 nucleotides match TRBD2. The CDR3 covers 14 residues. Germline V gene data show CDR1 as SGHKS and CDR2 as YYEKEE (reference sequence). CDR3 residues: CASTVSGGWETQYF. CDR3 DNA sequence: TGCGCCAGCACAGTTAGCGGGGGCTGGGAGACCCAGTACTTC. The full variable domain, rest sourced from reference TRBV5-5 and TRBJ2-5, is DAGVTQSPTHLIKTRGQQVTLRCSPISGHKSVSWYQQVLGQGPQFIFQYYEKEERGRGNFPDRFSARQFPNYSSELNVNALLLGDSALYLCASTVSGGWETQYFGPGTRLLVL.

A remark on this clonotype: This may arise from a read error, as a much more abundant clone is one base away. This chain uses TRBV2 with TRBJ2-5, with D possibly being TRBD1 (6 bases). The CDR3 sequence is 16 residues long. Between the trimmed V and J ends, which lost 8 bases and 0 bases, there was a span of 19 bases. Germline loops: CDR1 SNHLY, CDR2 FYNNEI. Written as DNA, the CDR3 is TGTGCCAGCCGCAACGACAGGCAACAGTACCAAGAGACCCAGTACTTC. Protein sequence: CASRNDRQQYQETQYF.

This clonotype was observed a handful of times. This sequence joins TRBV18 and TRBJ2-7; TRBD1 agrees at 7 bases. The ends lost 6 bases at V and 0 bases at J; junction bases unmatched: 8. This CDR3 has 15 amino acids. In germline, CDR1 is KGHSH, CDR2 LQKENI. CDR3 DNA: TGTGCCAGCTCCCAAGACAGGGAGAGCTCCTACGAGCAGTACTTC. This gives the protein CASSQDRESSYEQYF.